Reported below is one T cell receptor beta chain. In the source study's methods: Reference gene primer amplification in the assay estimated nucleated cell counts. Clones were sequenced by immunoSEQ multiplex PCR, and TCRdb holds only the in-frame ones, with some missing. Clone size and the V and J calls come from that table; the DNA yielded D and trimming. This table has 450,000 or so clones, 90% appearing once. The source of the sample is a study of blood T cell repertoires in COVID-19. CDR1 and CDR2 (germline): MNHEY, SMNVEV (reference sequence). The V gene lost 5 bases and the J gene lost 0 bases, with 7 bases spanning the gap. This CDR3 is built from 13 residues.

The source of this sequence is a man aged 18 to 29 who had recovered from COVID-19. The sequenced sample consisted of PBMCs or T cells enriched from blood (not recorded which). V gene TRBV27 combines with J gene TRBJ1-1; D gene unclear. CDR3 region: CASSPLVNTEAFF. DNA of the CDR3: TGTGCCAGCAGTCCACTAGTGAACACTGAAGCTTTCTTT.